This paragraph covers one TCR beta chain sequence. The source of the sample is a study of Ad26.COV2.S vaccination and SARS-CoV-2 variants. This CDR3 is built from 15 residues. V gave up 4 bases and J gave up 5 bases; unmatched junction bases: 8. In germline, CDR1 is SGHVS, CDR2 FQNEAQ. Treatment specified: approximately 18 received Ad26.COV2.S at low or high dose, single or two shots; 5 received placebo; per-sample allocation not given. Samples analyzed were those drawn on day 63 after the first vaccine or placebo injection. TCRdb's table, derived via immunoSEQ multiplex PCR, lists solely in-frame clones and lacks some. The sample holds fewer than 500,000 clones, roughly nine tenths seen once.

J is TRBJ1-5 and V is TRBV7-8, with TRBD1 identical over 7 bases. This sequence originates from a person between 18 and 65 years old who received the Ad26.COV2.S COVID-19 vaccine or a placebo. Sample: peripheral blood, taken in a trial of Ad26.COV2.S vaccine versus placebo. CDR3 sequence: CASSSGEGADQPQHF. Here the CDR3 DNA reads TGTGCCAGCAGCTCAGGGGAGGGGGCGGATCAGCCCCAGCATTTT.